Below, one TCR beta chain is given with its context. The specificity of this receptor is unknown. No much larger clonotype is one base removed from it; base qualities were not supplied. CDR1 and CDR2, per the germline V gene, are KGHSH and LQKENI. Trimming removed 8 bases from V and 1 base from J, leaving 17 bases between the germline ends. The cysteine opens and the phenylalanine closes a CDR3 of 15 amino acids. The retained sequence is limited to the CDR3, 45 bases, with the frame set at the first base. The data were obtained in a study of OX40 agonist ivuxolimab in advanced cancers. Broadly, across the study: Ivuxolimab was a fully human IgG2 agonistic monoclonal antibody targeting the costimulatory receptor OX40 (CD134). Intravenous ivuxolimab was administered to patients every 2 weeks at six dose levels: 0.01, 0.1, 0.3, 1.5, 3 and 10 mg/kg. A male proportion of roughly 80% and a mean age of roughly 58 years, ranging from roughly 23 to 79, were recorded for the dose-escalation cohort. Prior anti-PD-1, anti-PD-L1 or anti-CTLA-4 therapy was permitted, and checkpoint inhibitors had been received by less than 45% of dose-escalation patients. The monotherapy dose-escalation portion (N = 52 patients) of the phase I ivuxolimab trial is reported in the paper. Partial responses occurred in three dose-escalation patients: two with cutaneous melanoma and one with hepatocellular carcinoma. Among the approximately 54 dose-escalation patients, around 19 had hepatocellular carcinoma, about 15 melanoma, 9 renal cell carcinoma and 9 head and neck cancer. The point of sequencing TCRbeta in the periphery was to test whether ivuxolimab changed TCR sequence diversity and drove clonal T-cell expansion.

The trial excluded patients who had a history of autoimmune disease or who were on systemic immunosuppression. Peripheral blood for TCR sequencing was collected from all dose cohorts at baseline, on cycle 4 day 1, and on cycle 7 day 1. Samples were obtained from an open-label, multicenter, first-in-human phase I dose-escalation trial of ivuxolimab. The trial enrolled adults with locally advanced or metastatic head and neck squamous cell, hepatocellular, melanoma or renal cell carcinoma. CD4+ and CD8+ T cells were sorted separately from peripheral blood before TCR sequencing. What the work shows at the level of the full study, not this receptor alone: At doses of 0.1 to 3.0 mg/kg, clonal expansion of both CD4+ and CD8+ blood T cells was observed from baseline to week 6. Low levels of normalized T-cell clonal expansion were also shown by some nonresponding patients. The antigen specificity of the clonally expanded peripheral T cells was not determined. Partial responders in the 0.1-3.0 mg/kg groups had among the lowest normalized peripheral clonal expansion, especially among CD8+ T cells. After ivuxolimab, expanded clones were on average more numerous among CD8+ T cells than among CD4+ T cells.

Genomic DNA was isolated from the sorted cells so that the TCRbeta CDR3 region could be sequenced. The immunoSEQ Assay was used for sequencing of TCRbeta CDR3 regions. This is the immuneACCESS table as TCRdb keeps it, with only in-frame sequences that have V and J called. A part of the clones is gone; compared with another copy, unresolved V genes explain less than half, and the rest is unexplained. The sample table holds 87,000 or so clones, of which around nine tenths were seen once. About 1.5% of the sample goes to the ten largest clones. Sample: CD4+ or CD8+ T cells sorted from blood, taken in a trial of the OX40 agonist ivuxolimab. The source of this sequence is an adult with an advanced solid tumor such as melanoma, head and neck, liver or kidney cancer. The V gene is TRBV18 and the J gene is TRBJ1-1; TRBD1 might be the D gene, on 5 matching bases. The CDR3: CASAGEGRQNTEAFF. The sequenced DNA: TGTGCCAGCGCCGGCGAGGGACGGCAGAACACTGAAGCTTTCTTT.